This paragraph covers one T cell receptor (beta chain) sequence. Its antigen is still unknown. No much larger clone is present one base from it, and per-base qualities are unavailable. The sample originates from a study of T cells of healthy individuals listed by TCRdb under 2018. Library preparation employed 5' RACE. The reads were generated on an Illumina MiSeq. TCRdb redid the processing of the public reads, applying fastp at Q25 and MiXCR, and retained in-frame beta chains. Rows with one shared CDR3 protein collapse into an entry with the most common genes and DNA. This sample holds 40,000 to 60,000 distinct CDR3 sequences; roughly 14% were observed only once. Together, the top ten hold roughly a sixth of the sample. Sequences SNHLY (CDR1) and FYNNEI (CDR2) are obtained from the germline V gene. From V the trimming removes 8 bases and from J it removes 5 bases, while the gene matches leave 11 bases of the junction unaccounted for. The CDR3, from cysteine to phenylalanine, totals 14 residues. Kept here is only the CDR3 DNA, which spans 42 bases and is read in frame from base 1.

The chain joins TRBV2 to TRBJ1-1; 7 junctional bases match TRBD1. The source of this sequence is a human donor in good health. The DNA sequence is TGTGCCAGCCGTCTGTCGACAGGGTATACTGAAGCTTTCTTT. It is translated as CASRLSTGYTEAFF.